Below, 6 T cell receptor beta chains from the same sample are listed, as sequenced in a study of shared clonotypes between healthy human individuals. Some clones are missing from TCRdb's copy, which holds only in-frame ones; the method was immunoSEQ multiplex PCR. The data contain hundreds of thousands of clones, about 96% of them singletons. Only CD45RO-negative cells positively selected for CCR7 counted as naive CD8 cells, so terminally differentiated effector memory CD45RA+ cells were excluded. Sequences were obtained from naive CD8+ T cells sorted from blood. Source of these receptors: a young man in good health.

This sequence joins TRBV4-3 and TRBJ1-2, with D possibly matching TRBD1 (6 bases). The V and J ends lost 0 bases and 8 bases respectively, with 19 bases between them. Per germline, CDR1 LGHNA and CDR2 YSLEER. The CDR3 contains 16 residues. The CDR3 spells CASSQETSGGLRGYTF. The CDR3 DNA sequence: TGCGCCAGCAGCCAAGAAACCAGTGGGGGGCTGAGGGGCTACACCTTC.

The chain is built from TRBV6-5 and TRBJ2-3; the D gene is possibly TRBD2 (5 bases). The CDR3 runs to 15 residues. Trimming cost V 0 bases and J 2 bases, with 9 bases left between them. The V gene's germline CDR1 is MNHEY and CDR2 SVGAGI. The CDR3 coding sequence is TGTGCCAGCAGTTACTCCGGGGAGACCACAGATACGCAGTATTTT. Amino acids: CASSYSGETTDTQYF.

V usage is TRBV10-2 and J usage is TRBJ2-3; TRBD2 matches 9 bases. The CDR3 contains 15 residues. Per the germline V gene, CDR1 is WSHSY and CDR2 is SAAADI. Germline trimming cut 3 bases from V and 7 bases from J; bases unmatched to any gene: 8. The CDR3 protein is CASSDAGGPGYTQYF. CDR3 nucleotide sequence: TGCGCCAGCAGTGACGCGGGAGGGCCAGGGTATACGCAGTATTTT.

V and J are TRBV29-1 and TRBJ2-1, with 8 nucleotides matching TRBD2. V dropped 3 bases and J dropped 8; count of bases not matched to a gene: 9. The germline gives CDR1 SQVTM, CDR2 ANQGSEA. CDR3 length equals 14 residues. As DNA, the CDR3 is TGCAGCGTTGATGAAGGTAGCGGGACCGATGAGCAGTTCTTC. Its translation: CSVDEGSGTDEQFF.

The J gene is TRBJ2-1, the V gene TRBV13, with 11 nucleotides matching TRBD1. Losses at the gene ends were 2 bases for V and 6 bases for J; bases not matched to a gene: 3. Germline assignment: CDR1 PRHDT and CDR2 FYEKMQ (reference sequence). CDR3 size: 15 residues. CDR3 sequence: CASSLRTGGFNEQFF. In nucleotides, the CDR3 is TGTGCCAGCAGCTTACGGACAGGGGGCTTCAATGAGCAGTTCTTC.

CDR3 in DNA: TGTGCCAGCAGCCAAGATCTGGACATTTATGGCTACACCTTC. Translating gives CASSQDLDIYGYTF. The rearrangement joins TRBV14 to TRBJ1-2, with D tentatively TRBD1 (5 bases). The CDR3 runs to 14 residues. The V end lost 0 bases, the J end lost 5 bases, and 10 bases lay between the germline ends. CDR1 SGHDN and CDR2 FVKESK come from the germline V gene.